This TCR beta chain emerged from a study of Graves' ophthalmopathy and Graves' hyperthyroidism. Moderate-to-severe activity, with CAS ≥3, NOSPECS ≥4 and duration under 3 months, characterized the donors with ophthalmopathy. Clinical symptoms, serum thyroxine, TRAb, thyroid ultrasound and orbital computed tomography determined diagnosis. A volume of 10 ml of fresh peripheral blood supplied the PBMCs. The CDR3 runs 17 residues. Trimming shortened V by 5 bases and J by 4 bases, and 21 bases separated the two germline ends. Broader study findings: The authors also found most expanded thyroid clonotypes above 0.001 frequency in blood.

Comment on this clonotype: What it binds is not known.

RNA transcripts served as template for amplifying TCR beta CDR3 sequences. First-round RT-PCR relied on HTBI primers, and a second-round multiplex PCR came next. MiXCR, applied by TCRdb to the multiplex PCR reads, yields one record per CDR3 protein. The sample yields approximately 700,000 distinct CDR3 sequences, about two fifths seen once. Sequenced sample: peripheral blood. The TCR originated in an adult man with Graves' ophthalmopathy. The chain recombines TRBV12-3 or TRBV12-4 with TRBJ1-3; maybe TRBD1 (6 bases). The CDR3, as DNA: TGTGCCAGCAGTACACGTTACCGGAGGACAGAAGGAAACACCATATATTTT. Residues: CASSTRYRRTEGNTIYF.